This T cell receptor beta chain was sequenced in a study of T cells in Graves' hyperthyroidism and ophthalmopathy. Points on this clonotype: Its target is unknown.

The length of the CDR3 is 14 residues. V dropped 3 bases and J dropped 4; count of bases not matched to a gene: 5. Germline V CDR1 and CDR2: SGHDN, FVKESK. Findings and limits, study-wide: Within blood appeared most thyroid clonotypes that had expanded above 0.001.

Amplified regions were TCR beta CDR3 sequences from RNA transcripts. RT-PCR in the first round (using the HTBI primer set) targeted the TCR CDR3. TCRdb itself ran the multiplex PCR reads through MiXCR, one entry per CDR3 protein. The sample lists 450,000 to 650,000 distinct CDR3 sequences, over 12% occurring once. This sequence was found in a woman between 18 and 29 years old with Graves' ophthalmopathy. The sample taken for sequencing was blood. The V and J genes are TRBV14 and TRBJ1-2, with 7 positions matching TRBD1. The CDR3 region has the DNA TGTGCCAGCAGCCAGCAGACAGGGATCTATGGCTACACCTTC. This codes for CASSQQTGIYGYTF.